This T cell receptor beta chain was observed in a study of control samples from healthy donors and cancer patients. Sequenced by immunoSEQ multiplex PCR; TCRdb stores in-frame clones only, minus some. The table lists about 140,000 clones, about nine tenths of them singletons. Germline V gene lookup returns CDR1 ENHRY and CDR2 SYGVKD. V was pared by 6 bases and J by 3 bases, with 7 bases of the junction left unmatched. The CDR3 has 14 residues. The chain links TRBV10-3 to TRBJ2-7; 8 bases map to TRBD1. The specimen was blood. This clonotype originated in a man aged 25-45 years in good health. CDR3 coding DNA: TGTGCCATCAGCGAAACAGGGGGTGGCTACGAGCAGTACTTC. This encodes CAISETGGGYEQYF.